This T cell receptor (beta chain) was captured in a study of blood T cells in healthy people across ages (dated by TCRdb to between 2014 and 2017). As for the study more broadly: Template switching captured roughly one uniquely barcoded TCR beta cDNA molecule per two T cells in model experiments. Donors were grouped into four age groups: young (average roughly 17 years), middle-aged (around 39), aged (roughly 67) and long-lived (approximately 82). The study analyzed two additional independent replicas of 1 million unique cDNA reads from the same blood draw for two donors, one aged 18 to 29 and one aged 80 or older. The study measured age-related changes in TCR beta repertoire diversity using deep sequencing normalized with unique cDNA molecular identifiers. To avoid experimental bias, donors of different ages were randomly spread across the sequencing lanes. Summary of the overall study and its limitations: Since profiling was done on bulk unsorted PBMCs, naive and antigen-experienced compartments could not be conclusively compared. Total diversity estimates from one million sequenced T cells were considered lower bounds and underestimates. There was a strong correlation between observed TCR beta diversity and the percentage of naive T cells measured by flow cytometry. As age increased, observed TCR beta diversity per million T cells dropped in a roughly linear way, and a significant reduction was already evident by age roughly 40. Compared with the aged group, more naive CD4+ T cells, fewer expanded clones and increased TCR diversity were shown by the long-lived group, suggesting age selection. The CMV infection status of donors was not known, potentially confounding age-related changes in expanded clonotypes.

Note on this clonotype: The antigen this receptor binds is unknown. No much larger clone exists at a distance of one base, and base qualities are not known.

CDR1 SEHNR and CDR2 FQNEAQ are derived from the germline V gene (reference sequence). From the cysteine through the phenylalanine, the CDR3 covers 14 amino acids. Left in the record is the CDR3 DNA by itself, 42 bases read in frame from the first base. The donors were some 39 Caucasian individuals from Russia, aged roughly 6 to 90 years, who were systemically healthy. Each donor gave about 9.8 milliliters of peripheral blood, drawn into EDTA-treated Vacutainer tubes. Ficoll-Paque density-gradient centrifugation was used to isolate PBMCs, with at least 6 million obtained per sample. Total RNA was extracted from PBMCs with Trizol reagent, with at least 6 micrograms obtained per sample. The percentages of naive CD45RAhigh/CD27high T cells were determined by flow cytometry on a PBMC aliquot from every donor. The library was built by means of 5' RACE. Sequenced on an Illumina HiSeq 2500. A second PCR of 7 to 11 cycles was performed with a sample-barcoded 5' primer and a J-beta primer mix. A unique molecular identifier was introduced onto each TCR beta cDNA molecule by a template-switch 5' adaptor carrying 12 random nucleotides. Each sample yielded at least 2.5 million CDR3-containing paired-end reads. First-strand cDNA synthesis was performed from all RNA using the Mint cDNA synthesis kit, with priming by a TRBC-specific oligonucleotide. All cDNA was treated with uracil-DNA glycosylase and then went through a first 18-cycle PCR with the universal primers M1SS and BC2_uni_R. The source study handled its data this way. Each sample was normalized by randomly selecting 1 million high-quality reads, each carrying a distinct molecular identifier. Reads sharing molecular identifiers were discarded rather than binned into consensus sequences. MiTCR, with a Q25 quality threshold and the strictest error-elimination algorithm, was used for CDR3 identification, clonotype clustering and error correction. Lower-bound total TCR beta diversity was estimated with a nonparametric unseen species model using Euler transformation. TCRdb ran its own pipeline on the public reads, namely fastp trimming at Q25 and MiXCR clone calling, and kept in-frame beta chains. All rows with the same CDR3 protein become a single entry with the most common DNA and genes. The V and J calls and clone size are TCRdb's, not the authors'. For this sample there are 1.5 million to 2 million distinct CDR3 sequences; 28% appear just once. About 8% of the sample comes from the top ten.

Recombination linked TRBV7-9 to TRBJ2-7, with TRBD2 perhaps the D gene, on 5 matching bases. The J call may be wrong; the DNA end is better matched by TRBJ2-5. The specimen was blood. The clonotype was recovered from a woman in her twenties or thirties in good health. The CDR3 loop reads CASSSTLGAETQYF. The DNA sequence is as follows: TGTGCCAGCAGTTCTACACTAGGCGCCGAGACCCAGTACTTC.